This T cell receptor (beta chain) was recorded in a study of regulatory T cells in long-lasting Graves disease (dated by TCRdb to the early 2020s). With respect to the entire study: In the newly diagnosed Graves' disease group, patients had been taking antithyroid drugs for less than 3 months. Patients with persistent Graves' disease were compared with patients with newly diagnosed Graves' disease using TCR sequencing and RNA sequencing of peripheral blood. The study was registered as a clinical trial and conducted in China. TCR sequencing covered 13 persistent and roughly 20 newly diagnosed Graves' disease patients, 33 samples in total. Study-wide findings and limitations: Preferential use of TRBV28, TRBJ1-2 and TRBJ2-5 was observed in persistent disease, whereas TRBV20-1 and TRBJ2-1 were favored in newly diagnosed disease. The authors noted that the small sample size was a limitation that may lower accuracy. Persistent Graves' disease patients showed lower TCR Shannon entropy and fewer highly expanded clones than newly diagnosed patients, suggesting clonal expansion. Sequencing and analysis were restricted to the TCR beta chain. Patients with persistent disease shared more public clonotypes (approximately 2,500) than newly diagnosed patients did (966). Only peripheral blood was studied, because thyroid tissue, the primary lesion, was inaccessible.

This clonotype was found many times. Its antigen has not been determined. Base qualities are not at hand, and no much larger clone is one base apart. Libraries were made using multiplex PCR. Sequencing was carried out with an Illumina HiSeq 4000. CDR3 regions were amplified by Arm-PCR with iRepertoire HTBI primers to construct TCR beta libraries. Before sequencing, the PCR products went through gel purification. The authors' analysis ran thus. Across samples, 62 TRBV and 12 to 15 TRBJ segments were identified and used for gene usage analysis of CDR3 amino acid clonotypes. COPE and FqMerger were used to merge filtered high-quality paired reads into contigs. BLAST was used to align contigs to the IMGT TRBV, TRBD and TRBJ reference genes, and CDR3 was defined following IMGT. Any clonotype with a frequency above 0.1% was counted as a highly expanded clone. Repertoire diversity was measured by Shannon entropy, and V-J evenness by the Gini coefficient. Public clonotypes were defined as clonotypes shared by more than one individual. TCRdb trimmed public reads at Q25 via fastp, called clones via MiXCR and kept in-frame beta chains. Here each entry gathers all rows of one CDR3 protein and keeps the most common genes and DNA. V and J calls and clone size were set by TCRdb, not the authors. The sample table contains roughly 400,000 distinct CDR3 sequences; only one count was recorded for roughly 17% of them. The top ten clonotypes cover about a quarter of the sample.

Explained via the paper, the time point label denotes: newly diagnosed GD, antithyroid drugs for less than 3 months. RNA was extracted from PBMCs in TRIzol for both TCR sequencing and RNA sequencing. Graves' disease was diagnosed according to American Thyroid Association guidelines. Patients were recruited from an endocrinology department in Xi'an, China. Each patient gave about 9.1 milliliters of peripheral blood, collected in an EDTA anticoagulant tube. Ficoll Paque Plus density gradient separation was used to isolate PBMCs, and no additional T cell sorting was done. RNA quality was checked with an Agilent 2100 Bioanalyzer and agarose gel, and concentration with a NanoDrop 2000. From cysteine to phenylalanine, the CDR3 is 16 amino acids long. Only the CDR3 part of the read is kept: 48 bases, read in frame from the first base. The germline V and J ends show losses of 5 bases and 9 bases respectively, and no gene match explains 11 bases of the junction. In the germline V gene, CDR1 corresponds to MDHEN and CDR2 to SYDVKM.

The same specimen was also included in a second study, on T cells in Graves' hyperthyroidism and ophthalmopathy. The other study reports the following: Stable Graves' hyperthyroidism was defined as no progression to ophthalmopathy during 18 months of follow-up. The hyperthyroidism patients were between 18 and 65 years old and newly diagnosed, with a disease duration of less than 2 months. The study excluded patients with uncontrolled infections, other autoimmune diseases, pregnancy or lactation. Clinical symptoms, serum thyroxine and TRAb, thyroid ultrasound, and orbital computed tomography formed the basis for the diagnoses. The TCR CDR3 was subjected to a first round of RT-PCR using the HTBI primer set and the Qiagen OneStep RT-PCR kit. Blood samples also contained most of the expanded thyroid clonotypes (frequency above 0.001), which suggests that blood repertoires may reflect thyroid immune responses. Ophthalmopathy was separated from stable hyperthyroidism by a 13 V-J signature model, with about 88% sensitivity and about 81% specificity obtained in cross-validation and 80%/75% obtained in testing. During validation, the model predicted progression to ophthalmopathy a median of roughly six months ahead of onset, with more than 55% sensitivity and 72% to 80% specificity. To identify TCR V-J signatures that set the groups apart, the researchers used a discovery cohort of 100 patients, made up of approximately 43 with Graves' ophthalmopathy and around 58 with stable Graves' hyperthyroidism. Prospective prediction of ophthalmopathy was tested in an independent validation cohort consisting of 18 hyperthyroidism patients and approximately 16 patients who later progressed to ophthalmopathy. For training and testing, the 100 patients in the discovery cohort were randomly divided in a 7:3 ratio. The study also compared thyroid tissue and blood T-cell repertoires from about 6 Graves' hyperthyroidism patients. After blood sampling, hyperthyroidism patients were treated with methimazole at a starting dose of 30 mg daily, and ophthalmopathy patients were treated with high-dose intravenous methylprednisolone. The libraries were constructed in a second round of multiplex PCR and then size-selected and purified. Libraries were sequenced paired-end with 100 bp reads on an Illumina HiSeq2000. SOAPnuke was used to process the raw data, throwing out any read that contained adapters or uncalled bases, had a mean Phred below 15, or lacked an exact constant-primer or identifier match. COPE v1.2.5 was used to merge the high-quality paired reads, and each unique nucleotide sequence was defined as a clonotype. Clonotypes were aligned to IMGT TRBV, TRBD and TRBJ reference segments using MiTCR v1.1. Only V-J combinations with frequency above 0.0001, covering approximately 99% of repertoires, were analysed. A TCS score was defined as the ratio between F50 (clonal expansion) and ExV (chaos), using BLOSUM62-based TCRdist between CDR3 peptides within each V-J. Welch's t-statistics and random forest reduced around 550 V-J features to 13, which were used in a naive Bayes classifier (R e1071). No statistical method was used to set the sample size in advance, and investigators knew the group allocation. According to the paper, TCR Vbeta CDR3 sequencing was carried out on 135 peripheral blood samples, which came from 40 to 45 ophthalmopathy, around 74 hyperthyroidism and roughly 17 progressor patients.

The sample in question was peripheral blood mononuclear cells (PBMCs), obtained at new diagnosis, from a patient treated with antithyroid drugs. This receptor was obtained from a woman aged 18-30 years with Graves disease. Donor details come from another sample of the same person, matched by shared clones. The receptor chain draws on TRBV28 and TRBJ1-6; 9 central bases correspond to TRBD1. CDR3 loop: CASSPDRGDWGSPLHF. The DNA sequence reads TGTGCCAGCAGTCCCGACAGGGGGGACTGGGGTTCACCCCTCCACTTT.